The 19 T cell receptor beta chains below were found in one sample sequenced in a study of T cells in Graves' hyperthyroidism and ophthalmopathy. TCR beta CDR3 sequences were amplified from RNA transcripts. During a first-round RT-PCR of the TCR CDR3, the HTBI primer set was used. Each CDR3 protein is one row after TCRdb ran MiXCR on the multiplex PCR reads. Among 390,000 or so distinct CDR3 sequences listed, approximately 14% were seen once. Sequencing used blood. The source is a man aged 18 to 29 with Graves' ophthalmopathy.

V gene TRBV14 combines with J gene TRBJ2-7, with D perhaps TRBD1 or TRBD2 (5 bases each). Trimming removed 3 bases from V and 3 bases from J, with 15 bases in between. Germline loops: CDR1 SGHDN, CDR2 FVKESK. The CDR3 consists of 15 residues. The CDR3 DNA reads as TGTGCCAGCAGCCAGGGGGTAAGCGCAAGCTACGAGCAGTACTTC. This translates into CASSQGVSASYEQYF.

The chain links TRBV5-6 to TRBJ1-2, with 9 bases fitting TRBD1. Germline V gene sequence: CDR1 SGHDT, CDR2 YYEEEE. After removal of 0 bases from V and 4 bases from J, the junction contained 7 bases not matched to a gene. The CDR3 has 16 amino acids. The CDR3 spells CASSLEGQGFIYGYTF. CDR3 in DNA: TGTGCCAGCAGCTTGGAAGGACAGGGGTTTATCTATGGCTACACCTTC.

The CDR3: CASSLRASGSSYEQYF. The CDR3 DNA sequence: TGTGCCAGCAGCTTAAGGGCTAGCGGGAGTTCCTACGAGCAGTACTTC. J is TRBJ2-7 and V is TRBV11-2; 10 bases map to TRBD2. This CDR3 region has 16 residues. Trimming cost V 2 bases and J 1 base; bases outside gene matches: 5. The germline gives CDR1 SGHAT, CDR2 FQNNGV.

The sample holds many counts of this clonotype. The chain combines TRBV2 with TRBJ2-7; D unclear. The germline gives CDR1 SNHLY, CDR2 FYNNEI. This CDR3 spans 13 amino acids. Trimming shortened V by 4 bases and J by 3 bases, and 10 bases separated the two germline ends. The CDR3 nucleotides read TGTGCCAGCAGTGTGTCCGGAGACTACGAGCAGTACTTC. It is translated as CASSVSGDYEQYF. The full variable domain, with the rest looked up from reference TRBV2 and TRBJ2-7, is EPEVTQTPSHQVTQMGQEVILRCVPISNHLYFYWYRQILGQKVEFLVSFYNNEISEKSEIFDDQFSVERPDGSNFTLKIRSTKLEDSAMYFCASSVSGDYEQYFGPGTRLTVT.

This clonotype was counted only a few times. The chain links TRBV4-2 to TRBJ2-7; unclear D gene. Germline assignment: CDR1 LGHNA and CDR2 YNFKEQ. The V end lost 2 bases, the J end lost 3 bases, and 11 bases lay between the germline ends. The CDR3 loop spans 14 amino acids. The CDR3 DNA follows: TGTGCCAGCAGCCAAAGGGAATCTCACTACGAGCAGTACTTC. It specifies CASSQRESHYEQYF.

This clonotype was counted ten times or more. J is TRBJ2-5 and V is TRBV7-2; 8 nucleotides agree with TRBD2. The V gene end was trimmed by 2 bases and the J gene end by 5 bases; junction bases not matched to a gene: 10. The CDR3 has 16 residues. Germline-derived CDR1 and CDR2 are SGHTA and FQGNSA. CDR3 sequence reads: CASSLSGGGRAETQYF. DNA for the CDR3: TGTGCCAGCAGCTTAAGTGGCGGGGGGAGAGCGGAGACCCAGTACTTC.

The chain employs TRBV7-9 and TRBJ2-7; a weak D match, TRBD2 (5 bases). V lost 5 bases and J lost 6, with 14 bases in between. The CDR3 has 13 residues. The germline V gene encodes CDR1 SEHNR and CDR2 FQNEAQ (reference sequence). DNA of the CDR3: TGTGCCAGCAGCCCTCCGGTGAGCGGCGAGCAGTACTTC. This sequence encodes CASSPPVSGEQYF.

In its sample, this clonotype was seen many times. V and J are TRBV6-5 and TRBJ2-7; D is unclear. V shed 0 bases and J shed 0 bases, with 6 bases lying between them. The CDR3 has 14 residues. Germline V gene lookup returns CDR1 MNHEY and CDR2 SVGAGI. The CDR3 spells CASSYSRVSYEQYF. The DNA for the CDR3 is TGTGCCAGCAGTTACTCCCGAGTCTCCTACGAGCAGTACTTC.

The chain combines TRBV14 with TRBJ1-1; D is possibly TRBD1 (6 bases). Trimming shortened V by 0 bases and J by 5 bases, and 10 bases separated the two germline ends. This CDR3 spans 14 amino acids. CDR1 SGHDN and CDR2 FVKESK come from the germline V gene. CDR3 DNA sequence: TGTGCCAGCAGCCAAGAAGGCAGGGGTACTGAAGCTTTCTTT. Encoded protein: CASSQEGRGTEAFF.

The chain couples TRBV4-2 to TRBJ2-1, with TRBD2 identical over 8 bases. V gave up 4 bases and J gave up 8 bases; unmatched junction bases: 13. Germline CDR1 is LGHNA and CDR2 is YNFKEQ. This CDR3 has 16 amino acids. The CDR3 DNA reads TGTGCCAGCAGCCCCCCGGGACTAGTGGGCCCCGATGAGCAGTTCTTC. It yields the protein CASSPPGLVGPDEQFF.

This clonotype was observed many times. This sequence joins TRBV18 and TRBJ2-7, with D possibly TRBD1 on 6 matching bases. Trimming left V 3 bases short and J 6 bases short, with 18 bases between. CDR3 length: 15 residues. Germline assignment: CDR1 KGHSH and CDR2 LQKENI. The CDR3 nucleotides are TGTGCCAGCTCACCTGGGGACAACGAACGAACCGAGCAGTACTTC. Protein sequence: CASSPGDNERTEQYF.

Many counts were recorded for this clonotype. The V gene is TRBV7-9, the J gene TRBJ2-3, with 12 bases fitting TRBD2. V shed 5 bases, J shed 7 bases, and the junction held 7 bases outside the gene matches. From germline, CDR1 is SEHNR and CDR2 FQNEAQ (reference sequence). The CDR3 covers 15 residues. In nucleotides, the CDR3 is TGTGCCAGCAGCCAACTAGCGGGGGGAACCAATACGCAGTATTTT. Its translation is CASSQLAGGTNTQYF.

This clonotype was seen only a few times. The chain couples TRBV20-1 to TRBJ2-7; 14 bases fit TRBD2. V trimming: 3 bases; J trimming: 3 bases; junction bases outside the gene matches: 7. CDR1 is DFQATT, CDR2 SNEGSKA, per germline (reference sequence). The CDR3 loop spans 16 amino acids. CDR3 nucleotide sequence: TGCAGTGCTAGGGGGACTAGCGGGAGCTCGGTCTACGAGCAGTACTTC. As protein: CSARGTSGSSVYEQYF.

The sample holds many counts of this clonotype. The genes are TRBV3-1 and TRBJ2-7; 8 bases are a match to TRBD2. CDR3 size: 15 residues. Germline assignment: CDR1 LGHDT and CDR2 YNNKEL (reference sequence). V was clipped by 4 bases and J by 2 bases; unmatched bases: 7. CDR3 sequence reads: CASSPTERGTYEQYF. The CDR3 DNA follows: TGTGCCAGCAGCCCTACTGAGCGGGGGACCTACGAGCAGTACTTC.

V is TRBV5-4 and J is TRBJ2-5, with a tentative D call TRBD1 (5 bases). The CDR3 loop spans 14 amino acids. Germline V gives CDR1 SGHNT, CDR2 YYREEE (reference sequence). Trimming took 5 bases from V and 4 from J, leaving 15 bases between them. CDR3 bases: TGTGCCAGCAGGCTCTTAGGGGTAGCAGAGACCCAGTACTTC. Translated: CASRLLGVAETQYF.

This chain links TRBV4-1 with TRBJ1-2, with D perhaps TRBD1 (5 bases). The length of the CDR3 is 16 residues. Per the germline V gene, CDR1 is MGHRA and CDR2 is YSYEKL. The V end was cut by 3 bases, the J end by 4 bases, with 18 bases between. CDR3 nucleotides: TGCGCCAGCAGCCAGGCCAGAGGGGCAGAGGCCTATGGCTACACCTTC. Encoded protein: CASSQARGAEAYGYTF.

The rearrangement links TRBV5-6 to TRBJ2-5, with 9 nucleotides matching TRBD2. V trimming: 0 bases; J trimming: 4 bases; junction bases outside the gene matches: 10. This CDR3 is 17 amino acids long. Germline CDR1 is SGHDT and CDR2 is YYEEEE. CDR3 bases: TGTGCCAGCAGCTTGGTAGTAGCGGGAGACTTAGGAGAGACCCAGTACTTC. Amino acid sequence: CASSLVVAGDLGETQYF.

CDR3 protein: CASSIGANPDTQYF. CDR3 nucleotide sequence: TGTGCCAGTAGTATTGGCGCAAACCCAGATACGCAGTATTTT. The chain couples TRBV19 to TRBJ2-3; D is ambiguous. Germline CDR1 reads LNHDA; CDR2 reads SQIVND (reference sequence). The CDR3 consists of 14 residues. V dropped 3 bases and J dropped 4 bases, with 11 bases sitting between them.

This clonotype has a count of ten or more. The rearrangement joins TRBV10-3 to TRBJ2-7; TRBD2 matches at 7 bases. The V and J ends lost 3 bases and 2 bases, in that order; junction bases with no gene match: 7. The germline CDR1 and CDR2 sequences are ENHRY and SYGVKD. This CDR3 spans 15 amino acids. The chain's CDR3 is CAISDWASGTYEQYF. CDR3 sequence (DNA): TGTGCCATCAGTGATTGGGCTAGCGGTACCTACGAGCAGTACTTC.